This TCR beta chain derives from a study of T cell responses to AZD1222 COVID-19 vaccine. General study results and limits: Spike-specific TCR breadth and depth rose after two AZD1222 doses. In the spike-specific TCR repertoire, nearly half reportedly target unmutated variant regions. Repertoire sampling occurred only after the peak T cell response.

Pooled samples include second doses given at about 4 or 12 weeks. Here immunoSEQ multiplex PCR was the method, and the copy in TCRdb shows in-frame clones only, minus some. The sample consists of 95,000 to 130,000 clones, about 91% of them appearing once. Concerning this clone: What it recognizes is unknown.

Germline V gene data show CDR1 as LNHDA and CDR2 as SQIVND (reference sequence). The CDR3 is 18 residues long. V lost 3 bases to trimming and J lost 7 bases; unmatched junction nucleotides: 15. Material: peripheral blood, obtained 28 days after the second AZD1222 dose. The receptor comes from an adult who received the AZD1222 COVID-19 vaccine. The V and J genes are TRBV19 and TRBJ2-1; 10 bases match TRBD2. CDR3 in amino acids: CASSIRASGSLIDNEQFF. The DNA of the CDR3 is TGTGCCAGTAGTATTAGGGCTAGCGGGAGTCTTATAGATAATGAGCAGTTCTTC.